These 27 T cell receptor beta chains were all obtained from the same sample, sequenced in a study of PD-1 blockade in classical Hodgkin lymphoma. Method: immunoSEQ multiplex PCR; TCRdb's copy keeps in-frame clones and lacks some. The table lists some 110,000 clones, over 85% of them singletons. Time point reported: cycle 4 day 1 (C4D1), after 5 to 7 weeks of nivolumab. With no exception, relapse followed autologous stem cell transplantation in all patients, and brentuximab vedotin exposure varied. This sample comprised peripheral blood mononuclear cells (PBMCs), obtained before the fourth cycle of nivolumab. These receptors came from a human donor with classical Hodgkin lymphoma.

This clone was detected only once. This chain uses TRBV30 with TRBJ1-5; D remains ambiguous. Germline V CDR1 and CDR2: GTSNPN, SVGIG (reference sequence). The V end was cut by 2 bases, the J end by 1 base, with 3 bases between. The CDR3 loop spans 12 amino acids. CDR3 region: CAWSYSNQPQHF. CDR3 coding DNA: TGTGCCTGGAGTTACAGCAATCAGCCCCAGCATTTT.

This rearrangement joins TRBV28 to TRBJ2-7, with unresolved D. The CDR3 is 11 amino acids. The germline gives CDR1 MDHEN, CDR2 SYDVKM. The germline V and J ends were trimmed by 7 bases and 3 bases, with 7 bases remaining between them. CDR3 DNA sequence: TGTGCCAGCAATGCACTCTACGAGCAGTACTTC. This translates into CASNALYEQYF.

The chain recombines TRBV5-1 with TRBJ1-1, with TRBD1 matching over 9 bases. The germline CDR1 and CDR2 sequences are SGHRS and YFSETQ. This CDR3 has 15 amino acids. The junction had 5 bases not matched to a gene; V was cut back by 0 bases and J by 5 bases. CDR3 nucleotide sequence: TGCGCCAGCAGCTTGGACGGACAGGGGCGGACTGAAGCTTTCTTT. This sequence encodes CASSLDGQGRTEAFF.

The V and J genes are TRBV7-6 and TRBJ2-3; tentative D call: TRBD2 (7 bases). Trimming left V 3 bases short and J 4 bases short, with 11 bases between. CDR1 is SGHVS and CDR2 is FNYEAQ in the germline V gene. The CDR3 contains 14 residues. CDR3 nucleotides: TGTGCCAGCAGCTTGGGGGGGCTACCAGATACGCAGTATTTT. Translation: CASSLGGLPDTQYF.

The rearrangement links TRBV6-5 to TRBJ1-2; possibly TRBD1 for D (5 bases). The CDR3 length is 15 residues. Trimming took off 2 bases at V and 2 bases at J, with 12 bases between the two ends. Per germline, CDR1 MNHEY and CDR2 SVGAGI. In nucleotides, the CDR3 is TGTGCCAGCAGTTACACTTTGGACAAAAACTATGGCTACACCTTC. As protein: CASSYTLDKNYGYTF.

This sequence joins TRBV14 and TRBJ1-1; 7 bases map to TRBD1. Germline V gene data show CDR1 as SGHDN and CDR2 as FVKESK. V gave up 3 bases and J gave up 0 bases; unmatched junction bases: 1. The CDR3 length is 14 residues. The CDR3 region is CASSHRGLNTEAFF. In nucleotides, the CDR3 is TGTGCCAGCAGCCACAGGGGGTTGAACACTGAAGCTTTCTTT.

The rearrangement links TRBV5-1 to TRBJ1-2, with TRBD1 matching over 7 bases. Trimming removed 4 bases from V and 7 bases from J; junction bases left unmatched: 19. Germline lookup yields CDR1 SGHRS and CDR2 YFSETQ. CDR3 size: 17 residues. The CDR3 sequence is CASSLGQVRASSFGYTF. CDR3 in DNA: TGCGCCAGCAGCCTAGGACAGGTCCGCGCTTCTTCGTTTGGCTACACCTTC.

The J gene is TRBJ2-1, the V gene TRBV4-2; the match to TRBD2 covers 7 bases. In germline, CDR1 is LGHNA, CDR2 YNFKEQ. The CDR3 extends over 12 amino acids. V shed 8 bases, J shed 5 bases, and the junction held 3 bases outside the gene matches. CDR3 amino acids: CASEGGHNEQFF. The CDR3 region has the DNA TGTGCCAGCGAGGGAGGGCACAATGAGCAGTTCTTC.

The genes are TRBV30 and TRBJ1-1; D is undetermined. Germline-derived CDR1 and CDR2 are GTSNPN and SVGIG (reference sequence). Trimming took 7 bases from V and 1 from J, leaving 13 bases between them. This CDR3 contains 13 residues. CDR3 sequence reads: CASTDPPNTEAFF. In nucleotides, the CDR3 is TGTGCCTCCACGGATCCTCCGAACACTGAAGCTTTCTTT.

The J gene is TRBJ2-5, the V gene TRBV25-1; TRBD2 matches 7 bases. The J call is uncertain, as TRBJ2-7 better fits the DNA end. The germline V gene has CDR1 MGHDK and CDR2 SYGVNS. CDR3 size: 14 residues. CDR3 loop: CASRGGLRAYEQYF. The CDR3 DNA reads TGTGCCAGCAGGGGGGGGTTGAGGGCCTACGAGCAGTACTTC.

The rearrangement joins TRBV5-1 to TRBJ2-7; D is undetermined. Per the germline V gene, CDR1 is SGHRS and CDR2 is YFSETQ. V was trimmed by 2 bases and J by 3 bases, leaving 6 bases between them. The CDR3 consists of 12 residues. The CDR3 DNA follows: TGCGCCAGCAGCTTTTCGGGCTACGAGCAGTACTTC. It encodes CASSFSGYEQYF.

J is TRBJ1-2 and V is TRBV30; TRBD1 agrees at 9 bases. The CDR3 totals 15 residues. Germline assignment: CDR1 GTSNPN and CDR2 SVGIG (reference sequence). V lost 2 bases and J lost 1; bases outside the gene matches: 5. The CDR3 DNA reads TGTGCCTGGAGTTCCTGGGACAGGGATAACTATGGCTACACCTTC. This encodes CAWSSWDRDNYGYTF. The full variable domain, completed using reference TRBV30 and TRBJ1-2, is SQTIHQWPATLVQPVGSPLSLECTVEGTSNPNLYWYRQAAGRGLQLLFYSVGIGQISSEVPQNLSASRPQDRQFILSSKKLLLSDSGFYLCAWSSWDRDNYGYTFGSGTRLTVV.

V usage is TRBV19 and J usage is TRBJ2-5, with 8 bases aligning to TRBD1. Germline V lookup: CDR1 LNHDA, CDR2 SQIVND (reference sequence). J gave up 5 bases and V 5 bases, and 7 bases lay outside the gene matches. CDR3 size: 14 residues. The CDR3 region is CASSARQGFETQYF. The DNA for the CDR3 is TGTGCCAGTAGTGCAAGACAGGGGTTTGAGACCCAGTACTTC.

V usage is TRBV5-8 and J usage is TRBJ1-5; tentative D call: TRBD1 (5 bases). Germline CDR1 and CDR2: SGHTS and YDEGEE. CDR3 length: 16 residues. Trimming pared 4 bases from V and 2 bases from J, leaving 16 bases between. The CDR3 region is CASSGMRGFGNQPQHF. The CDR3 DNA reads TGTGCCAGCAGCGGAATGAGGGGATTCGGCAATCAGCCCCAGCATTTT.

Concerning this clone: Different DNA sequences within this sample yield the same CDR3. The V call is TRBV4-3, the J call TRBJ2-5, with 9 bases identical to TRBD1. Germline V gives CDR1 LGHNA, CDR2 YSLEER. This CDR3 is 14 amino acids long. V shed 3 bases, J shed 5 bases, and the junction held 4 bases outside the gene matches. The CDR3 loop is CASSQGQGGETQYF. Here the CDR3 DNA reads TGCGCCAGCAGCCAGGGACAGGGAGGGGAGACCCAGTACTTC.

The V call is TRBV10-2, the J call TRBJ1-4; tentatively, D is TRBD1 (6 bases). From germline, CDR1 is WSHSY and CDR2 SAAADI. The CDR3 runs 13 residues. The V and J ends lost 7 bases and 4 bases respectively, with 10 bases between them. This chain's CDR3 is CASKTGSNEKLFF. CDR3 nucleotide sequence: TGCGCCAGCAAGACAGGTAGTAATGAAAAACTGTTTTTT.

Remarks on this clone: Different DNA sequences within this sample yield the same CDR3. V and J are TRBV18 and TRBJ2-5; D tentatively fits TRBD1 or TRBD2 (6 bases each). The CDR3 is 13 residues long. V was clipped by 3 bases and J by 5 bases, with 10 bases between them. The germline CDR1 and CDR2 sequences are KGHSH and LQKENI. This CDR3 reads CASSPTGRETQYF. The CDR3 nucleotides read TGTGCCAGCTCACCTACAGGGAGGGAGACCCAGTACTTC. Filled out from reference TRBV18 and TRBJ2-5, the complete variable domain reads NAGVMQNPRHLVRRRGQEARLRCSPMKGHSHVYWYRQLPEEGLKFMVYLQKENIIDESGMPKERFSAEFPKEGPSILRIQQVVRGDSAAYFCASSPTGRETQYFGPGTRLLVL.

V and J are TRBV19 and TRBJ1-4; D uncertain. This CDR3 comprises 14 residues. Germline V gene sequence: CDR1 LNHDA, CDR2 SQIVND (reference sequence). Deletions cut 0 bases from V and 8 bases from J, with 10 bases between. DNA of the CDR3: TGTGCCAGTAGTATAGAGCAGTTCGGGGAAAAACTGTTTTTT. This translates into CASSIEQFGEKLFF.

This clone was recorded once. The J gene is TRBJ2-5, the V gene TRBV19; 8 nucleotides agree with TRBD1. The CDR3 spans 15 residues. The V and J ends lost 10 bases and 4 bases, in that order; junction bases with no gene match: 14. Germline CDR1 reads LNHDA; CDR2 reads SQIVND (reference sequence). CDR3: CATTYQTRGRETQYF. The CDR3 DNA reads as TGTGCCACTACATATCAAACCAGGGGGCGAGAGACCCAGTACTTC.

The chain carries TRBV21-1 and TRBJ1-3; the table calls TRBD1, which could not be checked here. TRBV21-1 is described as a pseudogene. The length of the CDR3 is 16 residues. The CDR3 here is CASSRNRARPGNTIYF. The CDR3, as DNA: TGTGCCAGCAGCAGAAACAGGGCACGTCCCGGAAACACCATATATTTT.

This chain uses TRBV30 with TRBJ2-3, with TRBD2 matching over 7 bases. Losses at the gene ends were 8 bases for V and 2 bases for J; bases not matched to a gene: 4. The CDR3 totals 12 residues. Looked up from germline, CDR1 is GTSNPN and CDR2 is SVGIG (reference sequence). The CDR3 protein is CAVGGTTDTQYF. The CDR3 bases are TGTGCCGTGGGGGGGACCACAGATACGCAGTATTTT.

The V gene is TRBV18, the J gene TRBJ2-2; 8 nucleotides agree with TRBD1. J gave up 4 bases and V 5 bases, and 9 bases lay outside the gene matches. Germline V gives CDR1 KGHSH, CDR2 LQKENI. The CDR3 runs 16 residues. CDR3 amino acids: CASSFSVRGPTGELFF. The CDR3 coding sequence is TGTGCCAGCTCATTCTCAGTCAGGGGGCCCACCGGGGAGCTGTTTTTT.

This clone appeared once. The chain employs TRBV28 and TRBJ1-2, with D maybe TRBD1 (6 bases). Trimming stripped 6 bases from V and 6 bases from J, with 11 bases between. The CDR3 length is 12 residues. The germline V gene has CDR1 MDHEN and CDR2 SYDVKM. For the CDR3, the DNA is TGTGCCAGCAGAGGGACAAGAAATGGCTACACCTTC. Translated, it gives CASRGTRNGYTF.

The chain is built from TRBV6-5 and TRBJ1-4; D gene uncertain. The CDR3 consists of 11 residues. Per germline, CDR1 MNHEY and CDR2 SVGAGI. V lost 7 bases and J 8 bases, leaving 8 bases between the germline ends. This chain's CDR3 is CASKLGEKLFF. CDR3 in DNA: TGTGCCAGCAAGTTGGGCGAAAAACTGTTTTTT.

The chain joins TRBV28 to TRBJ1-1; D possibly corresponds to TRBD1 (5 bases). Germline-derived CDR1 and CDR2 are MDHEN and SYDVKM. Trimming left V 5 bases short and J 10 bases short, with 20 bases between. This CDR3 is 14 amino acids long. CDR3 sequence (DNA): TGTGCCAGCAGTATACCCGGGGACGGTGGGGGAGCTTTCTTT. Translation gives CASSIPGDGGGAFF.

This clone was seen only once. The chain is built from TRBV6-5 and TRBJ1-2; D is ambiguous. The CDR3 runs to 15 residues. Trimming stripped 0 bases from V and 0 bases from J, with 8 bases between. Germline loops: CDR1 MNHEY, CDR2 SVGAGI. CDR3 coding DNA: TGTGCCAGCAGTTACTCCGGCAGAGCTAACTATGGCTACACCTTC. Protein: CASSYSGRANYGYTF.

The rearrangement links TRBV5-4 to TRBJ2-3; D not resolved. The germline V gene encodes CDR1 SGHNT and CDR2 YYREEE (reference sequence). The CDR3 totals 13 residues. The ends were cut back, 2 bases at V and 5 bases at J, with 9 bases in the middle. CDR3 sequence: CASSFTQQDTQYF. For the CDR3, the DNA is TGTGCCAGCAGCTTCACTCAACAAGATACGCAGTATTTT.